These 18 T cell receptor beta chains came from one sample sequenced in a study of CD8+CD57+ T cells in acquired aplastic anemia. TCR beta VDJ and CDR3 were profiled, and genomic DNA was the template. TCRdb re-analysed the reads in MiXCR, keeping a single row per CDR3 protein. The sample includes 68,000 or so distinct CDR3 sequences, approximately 51% of them seen just once. Sequencing was carried out using sorted CD4+, CD8+, or CD8+CD57+ T cells (not recorded which) from PBMCs. The origin of the receptors is a human donor in good health, serving as a control.

This sequence joins TRBV19 and TRBJ2-7, with D unclear. V lost 0 bases and J 2 bases, leaving 11 bases between the germline ends. From germline, CDR1 is LNHDA and CDR2 SQIVND (reference sequence). The CDR3 has 15 amino acids. The CDR3 DNA reads as TGTGCCAGTAGTATAGAATACGGGCGGCCCTACGAGCAGTACTTC. It codes for CASSIEYGRPYEQYF. Combining the CDR3 with reference TRBV19 and TRBJ2-7 gives the whole variable domain DGGITQSPKYLFRKEGQNVTLSCEQNLNHDAMYWYRQDPGQGLRLIYYSQIVNDFQKGDIAEGYSVSREKKESFPLTVTSAQKNPTAFYLCASSIEYGRPYEQYFGPGTRLTVT.

Ten or more counts support this clonotype. V and J are TRBV19 and TRBJ2-3, with TRBD2 matching over 7 bases. The CDR3 extends over 14 amino acids. From germline, CDR1 is LNHDA and CDR2 SQIVND (reference sequence). Losses at the gene ends were 7 bases for V and 4 bases for J; bases not matched to a gene: 8. Here the CDR3 DNA reads TGTGCCAGTAAGGAGGCGGGAGAGGCAGATACGCAGTATTTT. It specifies CASKEAGEADTQYF. The full variable domain, in which reference TRBV19 and TRBJ2-3 provide the parts outside the CDR3, is DGGITQSPKYLFRKEGQNVTLSCEQNLNHDAMYWYRQDPGQGLRLIYYSQIVNDFQKGDIAEGYSVSREKKESFPLTVTSAQKNPTAFYLCASKEAGEADTQYFGPGTRLTVL.

The V call is TRBV6-1, the J call TRBJ2-5; the match to TRBD1 covers 9 bases. This CDR3 comprises 15 residues. Germline CDR1 MNHNS, CDR2 SASEGT. V lost 1 base to trimming and J lost 5 bases; unmatched junction nucleotides: 5. The CDR3 reads CASSEEGTGQETQYF. In DNA, the CDR3 is TGTGCCAGCAGTGAAGAGGGGACAGGGCAGGAGACCCAGTACTTC.

Comment on this clonotype: One end of the junction is discordant with germline, which a read error may explain. This chain connects TRBV5-5 to TRBJ2-1, with 11 nucleotides matching TRBD2. The CDR3 has 14 residues. Per germline, CDR1 SGHKS and CDR2 YYEKEE (reference sequence). The CDR3 sequence is CASSLGLADNERFF. DNA of the CDR3: TGTGCCAGCAGCCTGGGACTAGCGGACAATGAGCGGTTCTTC. The variable domain in full, completed from reference TRBV5-5 and TRBJ2-1, reads DAGVTQSPTHLIKTRGQQVTLRCSPISGHKSVSWYQQVLGQGPQFIFQYYEKEERGRGNFPDRFSARQFPNYSSELNVNALLLGDSALYLCASSLGLADNERFFGPGTRLTVL.

The V call is TRBV7-3, the J call TRBJ1-6, with 7 nucleotides matching TRBD1. CDR1 is SGHTA and CDR2 is FQGTGA in the germline V gene. The CDR3 has 15 amino acids. Losses at the gene ends were 5 bases for V and 6 bases for J; bases not matched to a gene: 7. CDR3 loop: CASSPTGQFNSPLHF. CDR3 coding DNA: TGTGCCAGCAGCCCCACGGGACAGTTTAATTCACCCCTCCACTTT.

The chain uses TRBV25-1 and TRBJ2-3; no clear D. CDR1 and CDR2 (germline): MGHDK, SYGVNS. The CDR3 loop spans 12 amino acids. The ends were cut back, 6 bases at V and 6 bases at J, with 10 bases in the middle. The DNA of the CDR3 is TGTGCCAGCAGCGTGACCGCGGATACGCAGTATTTT. Its translation is CASSVTADTQYF.

The chain is built from TRBV7-6 and TRBJ1-6, with D possibly TRBD1 on 6 matching bases. V gave up 7 bases and J gave up 3 bases, with 10 bases separating them. The CDR3 loop spans 14 amino acids. Germline V lookup: CDR1 SGHVS, CDR2 FNYEAQ. In DNA form, the CDR3 reads TGTGCCAGCACCGAGGGGGGCTATAATTCACCCCTCCACTTT. Protein sequence: CASTEGGYNSPLHF. The entire variable domain, with the rest obtained from reference TRBV7-6 and TRBJ1-6, is as follows: GAGVSQSPRYKVTKRGQDVALRCDPISGHVSLYWYRQALGQGPEFLTYFNYEAQQDKSGLPNDRFSAERPEGSISTLTIQRTEQRDSAMYRCASTEGGYNSPLHFGNGTRLTVT.

This clonotype has a handful of counts. The chain recombines TRBV19 with TRBJ2-7; TRBD1 matches 8 bases. The V and J ends lost 6 bases and 6 bases, in that order; junction bases with no gene match: 10. The germline V gene has CDR1 LNHDA and CDR2 SQIVND (reference sequence). The CDR3 loop spans 14 amino acids. The CDR3 sequence is CASRPGTTGGEQYF. In nucleotides, the CDR3 is TGTGCCAGTAGACCAGGAACAACAGGGGGCGAGCAGTACTTC.

At least ten counts were recorded for this clonotype. The CDR3, as DNA: TGTGCCACCGTTACGACCACAACAGGGGGCACTGGGAAACTGTTTTTT. It yields the protein CATVTTTTGGTGKLFF. This sequence joins TRBV7-9 and TRBJ1-4, with 9 positions matching TRBD1. The CDR3 spans 16 residues. The germline V gene has CDR1 SEHNR and CDR2 FQNEAQ (reference sequence). The V gene end was trimmed by 10 bases and the J gene end by 11 bases; junction bases not matched to a gene: 20.

In its sample, this clonotype was seen many times. The junction and the germline gene differ at one end; a read error may be behind it. V usage is TRBV10-3 and J usage is TRBJ2-7; D remains ambiguous. CDR1 is ENHRY and CDR2 is SYGVKD in the germline V gene. The CDR3 runs 12 residues. The CDR3 sequence: CAIGESSYEQYF. CDR3 in DNA: TGTGCCATCGGTGAGAGCTCCTACGAGCAGTACTTC.

This clonotype has just a few counts. This sequence joins TRBV7-9 and TRBJ1-1; TRBD1 is a possible D gene (6 bases). Germline assignment: CDR1 SEHNR and CDR2 FQNEAQ (reference sequence). Trimming stripped 5 bases from V and 5 bases from J, with 18 bases between. This CDR3 contains 15 residues. The CDR3 spells CASSPDGGRGTEAFF. CDR3 sequence (DNA): TGTGCCAGCAGCCCGGACGGAGGAAGGGGGACTGAAGCTTTCTTT.

V usage is TRBV20-1 and J usage is TRBJ2-7; possible D gene TRBD2, 5 bases. The V gene lost 3 bases and the J gene lost 2 bases, with 14 bases spanning the gap. The CDR3 is 14 amino acids. Germline V gives CDR1 DFQATT, CDR2 SNEGSKA (reference sequence). CDR3 sequence (DNA): TGCAGTGCTAGTTCCGGTTCGCGGGCCTACGAGCAGTACTTC. Its translation: CSASSGSRAYEQYF.

This clonotype has a count of ten or more. The V call is TRBV4-1, the J call TRBJ2-5; weak D call: TRBD1 (5 bases). Germline V gene lookup returns CDR1 MGHRA and CDR2 YSYEKL. This CDR3 has 15 residues. The V and J ends lost 3 bases and 2 bases respectively, with 13 bases between them. The CDR3 sequence is CASSQTAGWQETQYF. The CDR3 region has the DNA TGCGCCAGCAGCCAGACCGCAGGGTGGCAAGAGACCCAGTACTTC.

This clonotype was observed a handful of times. This rearrangement joins TRBV5-4 to TRBJ1-5; possibly TRBD1 for D (5 bases). The V end lost 2 bases, the J end lost 4 bases, and 7 bases lay between the germline ends. Germline CDR1 SGHNT, CDR2 YYREEE (reference sequence). This CDR3 has 13 amino acids. CDR3 region: CASSFGQNQPQHF. CDR3 nucleotides: TGTGCCAGCAGCTTTGGACAAAATCAGCCCCAGCATTTT.

The chain has TRBV15 and TRBJ1-4, with D unresolved. The CDR3 is made up of 14 amino acids. Germline V lookup: CDR1 LNHNV, CDR2 YYDKDF (reference sequence). V shed 1 base and J shed 4 bases, with 7 bases lying between them. The chain's CDR3 is CATSRGRFNEKLFF. The CDR3 bases are TGTGCCACCAGCAGAGGACGGTTTAATGAAAAACTGTTTTTT.

The chain recombines TRBV24-1 with TRBJ2-2, with D possibly matching TRBD2 (5 bases). Trimming took off 6 bases at V and 6 bases at J, with 7 bases between the two ends. This CDR3 is built from 12 residues. Per germline, CDR1 KGHDR and CDR2 SFDVKD. This CDR3 reads CATSRGSGELFF. In DNA, the CDR3 is TGTGCCACCAGTCGAGGGTCCGGGGAGCTGTTTTTT.

This clonotype appeared once. CDR3 sequence reads: CSVDPTNTGELFF. The CDR3 DNA sequence: TGCAGCGTCGACCCCACGAACACCGGGGAGCTGTTTTTT. The chain uses TRBV29-1 and TRBJ2-2; D is uncertain. The CDR3 extends over 13 amino acids. CDR1 is SQVTM, CDR2 ANQGSEA, per germline. Trimming removed 6 bases from V and 0 bases from J, with 8 bases in between.

This chain links TRBV10-3 with TRBJ2-7; 8 bases agree with TRBD1. The germline V gene encodes CDR1 ENHRY and CDR2 SYGVKD. J was trimmed by 6 bases and V by 6 bases; bases with no gene match: 4. CDR3 length: 12 residues. DNA for the CDR3: TGTGCCATCAGGGACAGGGTCGGCGAGCAGTACTTC. This gives the protein CAIRDRVGEQYF.